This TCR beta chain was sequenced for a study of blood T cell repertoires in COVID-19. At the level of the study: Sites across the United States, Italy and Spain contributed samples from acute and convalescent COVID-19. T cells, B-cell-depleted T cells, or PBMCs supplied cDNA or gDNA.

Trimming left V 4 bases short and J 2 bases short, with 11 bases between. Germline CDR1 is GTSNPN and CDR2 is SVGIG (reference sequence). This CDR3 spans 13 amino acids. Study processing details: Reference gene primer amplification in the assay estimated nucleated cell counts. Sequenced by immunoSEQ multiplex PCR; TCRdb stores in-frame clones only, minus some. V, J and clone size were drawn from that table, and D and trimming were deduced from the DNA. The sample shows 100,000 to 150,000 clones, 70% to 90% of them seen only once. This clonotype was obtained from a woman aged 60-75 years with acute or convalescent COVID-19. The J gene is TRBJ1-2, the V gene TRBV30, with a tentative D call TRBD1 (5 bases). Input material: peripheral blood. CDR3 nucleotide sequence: TGTGCCTGGAACGTGGGGCAGAACTATGGCTACACCTTC. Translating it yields CAWNVGQNYGYTF.